The T cell receptor (beta chain) described here comes from a study of identical twins. Study observations and caveats: Out-of-frame alpha sequences shared by twins showed excess low generation probability.

All donors were healthy Caucasians. Trimming shortened V by 2 bases and J by 5 bases, and 10 bases separated the two germline ends. CDR1 is GTSNPN and CDR2 is SVGIG in the germline V gene (reference sequence). The CDR3 runs to 13 residues. Using its own MiXCR run on the 5' RACE reads, TCRdb lists one record per CDR3 protein. The sample has fewer than 500,000 distinct CDR3 sequences; roughly an eighth are singletons. In regard to this clonotype: Its antigen is still unknown.

These sequences were also reported in another study, on yellow fever vaccine responses in identical twins.

The receptor comes from a woman younger than 35 in good health. Sequencing was carried out using CD4+ T cells sorted from blood. The genes are TRBV30 and TRBJ2-1, with D possibly being TRBD1 (5 bases). CDR3 loop: CAWSQGSHNEQFF. CDR3 bases: TGTGCCTGGAGTCAGGGCAGTCACAATGAGCAGTTCTTC.